The 15 T cell receptor beta chains presented below share a single source sample, sequenced in a study of graft-versus-host responses after intestinal transplantation. Sequenced by immunoSEQ multiplex PCR; TCRdb stores in-frame clones only, minus some. The table records 55,000 to 75,000 clones, over 70% of them present only once. Their antigen targets remain unknown. The source material was unstimulated CD4+ T cells sorted from spleen or lymph node cells, sampled before transplant. The receptor set was obtained from a human donor who was the organ donor for an intestinal transplant.

The CDR3 bases are TGTGCCAGCAGCGCCGGGACACCGCACGGCTACACCTTC. It codes for CASSAGTPHGYTF. The gene calls are TRBV6-5 and TRBJ1-2; D may be TRBD1 (6 bases). V was shortened by 6 bases and J by 8 bases, with 16 bases between the two germline ends. The germline V gene has CDR1 MNHEY and CDR2 SVGAGI. CDR3 size: 13 residues.

The V call is TRBV5-4, the J call TRBJ1-6; tentatively, D is TRBD1 (5 bases). The CDR3 length is 14 residues. The germline CDR1 and CDR2 sequences are SGHNT and YYREEE (reference sequence). V lost 2 bases to trimming and J lost 9 bases, with 12 bases between them. The CDR3 region has the DNA TGTGCCAGCAGCTTCCCAGGGTCTGTTTCACCCCTCCACTTT. Translating it yields CASSFPGSVSPLHF.

The gene calls are TRBV5-1 and TRBJ1-1, with D possibly TRBD1 on 5 matching bases. In germline, CDR1 is SGHRS, CDR2 YFSETQ. Between the trimmed V and J ends, which lost 5 bases and 2 bases, there was a span of 10 bases. This CDR3 spans 13 amino acids. The CDR3 coding sequence is TGCGCCAGCAGTTTTGGACAAAACACTGAAGCTTTCTTT. Translating gives CASSFGQNTEAFF.

V and J are TRBV2 and TRBJ2-2, with TRBD2 as a possible D gene (5 bases). This CDR3 has 13 amino acids. The germline CDR1 and CDR2 sequences are SNHLY and FYNNEI. Trimming stripped 6 bases from V and 7 bases from J, with 12 bases between. The CDR3 DNA follows: TGTGCCAGCAGCCCGAGGGAAAACGGGGAGCTGTTTTTT. Translation gives CASSPRENGELFF.

The J gene is TRBJ1-4, the V gene TRBV5-4, with unresolved D. The length of the CDR3 is 12 residues. Germline CDR1 SGHNT, CDR2 YYREEE (reference sequence). V gave up 4 bases and J gave up 10 bases, with 11 bases separating them. The CDR3 DNA reads as TGTGCCAGCAGCCCCGGAGGCGGAAAACTGTTTTTT. Encoded protein: CASSPGGGKLFF.

The chain carries TRBV21-1 and TRBJ2-1; the table's D call, TRBD2, has no DNA check behind it. TRBV21-1 is a listed pseudogene. The CDR3 contains 16 residues. This CDR3 reads CASKPRPGLHYNEQFF. CDR3 DNA: TGTGCCAGCAAGCCCCGACCGGGACTACACTACAATGAGCAGTTCTTC.

This clone was recorded only once. The chain joins TRBV2 to TRBJ2-2, with 14 bases identical to TRBD2. Trimming at V came to 7 bases and at J to 5 bases, leaving 3 bases not matched to a gene. The germline V gene has CDR1 SNHLY and CDR2 FYNNEI. This CDR3 is built from 15 residues. CDR3 in DNA: TGTGCCAGCAACGGACTAGCGGGGGGAACCGGGGAGCTGTTTTTT. It codes for CASNGLAGGTGELFF.

The V call is TRBV19, the J call TRBJ2-4; weak D call: TRBD2 (5 bases). With 3 bases removed from V and 2 bases from J, the gap between germline ends came to 14 bases. Germline V lookup: CDR1 LNHDA, CDR2 SQIVND (reference sequence). This CDR3 contains 16 residues. CDR3 in amino acids: CASSIPGGGTKNIQYF. CDR3 DNA: TGTGCCAGTAGTATCCCAGGAGGAGGAACCAAAAACATTCAGTACTTC.

The sample holds one count of this clone. CDR3 region: CASTNRPGGYTF. The CDR3 nucleotides read TGTGCCAGCACTAACAGACCGGGAGGCTACACCTTC. The V call is TRBV2, the J call TRBJ1-2, with D uncertain. V gave up 7 bases and J gave up 8 bases, with 14 bases separating them. CDR3 length: 12 residues. Germline loops: CDR1 SNHLY, CDR2 FYNNEI.

The chain recombines TRBV7-9 with TRBJ1-2, with 8 bases fitting TRBD1. V shed 5 bases, J shed 4 bases, and the junction held 6 bases outside the gene matches. The germline gives CDR1 SEHNR, CDR2 FQNEAQ (reference sequence). The CDR3 spans 14 residues. The CDR3 DNA sequence: TGTGCCAGCAGCCCAAGGACAGGGACCTATGGCTACACCTTC. Translated, it gives CASSPRTGTYGYTF.

The chain recombines TRBV2 with TRBJ1-5; 9 bases map to TRBD1. Germline V CDR1 and CDR2: SNHLY, FYNNEI. The CDR3 extends over 14 amino acids. The J segment lost 5 bases and the V segment lost 10 bases, leaving 9 bases of the junction unmatched. CDR3 region: CATRWGQGDQPQHF. The DNA for the CDR3 is TGTGCCACCCGATGGGGACAGGGAGATCAGCCCCAGCATTTT.

This clone has a single count. V and J are TRBV7-2 and TRBJ2-1, with 9 bases matching TRBD1. The trim removed 4 bases at V and 3 bases at J, leaving 7 bases unmatched. This CDR3 spans 16 amino acids. Germline V gene data show CDR1 as SGHTA and CDR2 as FQGNSA. CDR3 protein: CASSSQPGQGYNEQFF. The CDR3 bases are TGTGCCAGCAGCTCCCAGCCGGGACAGGGCTACAATGAGCAGTTCTTC. Full variable domain (missing parts from reference TRBV7-2 and TRBJ2-1): GAGVSQSPSNKVTEKGKDVELRCDPISGHTALYWYRQSLGQGLEFLIYFQGNSAPDKSGLPSDRFSAERTGGSVSTLTIQRTQQEDSAVYLCASSSQPGQGYNEQFFGPGTRLTVL.

For the CDR3, the DNA is TGTGCCAGCAACCCGAAGGAAGGGGGCCGGAAAGATACGCAGTATTTT. Amino acid sequence: CASNPKEGGRKDTQYF. The V and J genes are TRBV4-2 and TRBJ2-3; 7 bases are a match to TRBD1. The CDR3 length is 16 residues. CDR1 and CDR2 from the germline V gene are LGHNA and YNFKEQ. J lost 5 bases, V lost 7 bases, and 15 bases had no gene match.

This clone was counted a single time. This chain links TRBV2 with TRBJ2-3; 7 nucleotides line up with TRBD1. Germline-derived CDR1 and CDR2 are SNHLY and FYNNEI. The CDR3 has 14 residues. The V segment lost 8 bases and the J segment 0 bases; nucleotides outside the gene matches: 5. Written as DNA, the CDR3 is TGTGCCAGCCGGGACAGACCGAGCACAGATACGCAGTATTTT. It yields the protein CASRDRPSTDTQYF.

This chain uses TRBV7-8 with TRBJ2-1; the match to TRBD1 covers 11 bases. CDR3 size: 15 residues. The J segment lost 9 bases and the V segment lost 1 base, leaving 5 bases of the junction unmatched. The V gene's germline CDR1 is SGHVS and CDR2 FQNEAQ. The CDR3 DNA follows: TGTGCCAGCAGCTTAGGGACAGGGGGCGCGGGTGAGCAGTTCTTC. Amino acids: CASSLGTGGAGEQFF.